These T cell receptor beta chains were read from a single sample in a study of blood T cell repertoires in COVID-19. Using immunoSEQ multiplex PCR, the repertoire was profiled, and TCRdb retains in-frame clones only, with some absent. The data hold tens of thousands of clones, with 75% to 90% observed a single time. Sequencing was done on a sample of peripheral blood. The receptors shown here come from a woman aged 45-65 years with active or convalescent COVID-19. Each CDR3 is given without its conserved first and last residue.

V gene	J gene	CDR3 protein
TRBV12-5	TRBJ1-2	ASTGAGGKGYT
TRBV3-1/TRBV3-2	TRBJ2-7	ASSQEGKLEAYEQY
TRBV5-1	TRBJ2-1	ASSLGQGWTEQF
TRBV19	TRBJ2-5	ASSILSPSRQETQY
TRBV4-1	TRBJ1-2	ASSQDGPYGYT
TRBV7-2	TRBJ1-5	ASSPQRNQPQH
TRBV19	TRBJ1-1	ATSDRNTEAF
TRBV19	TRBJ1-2	ASSTRTGGYGYT
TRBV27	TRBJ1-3	ASSLSGASSGNTIY
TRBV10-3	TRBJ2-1	AINQGPDVIDEQF
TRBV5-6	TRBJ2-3	ASSVGVRTDTQY
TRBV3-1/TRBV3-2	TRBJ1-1	ASSQGVVNTEAF
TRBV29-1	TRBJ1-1	SAAGTGGRMNTEAF
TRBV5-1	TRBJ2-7	ASSLVTSDEQY
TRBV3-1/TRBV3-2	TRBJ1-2	ASSQAGQGATGYT
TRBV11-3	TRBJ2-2	ASSLVGGSTGELF
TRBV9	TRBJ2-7	ASSAGGTGGHEQY
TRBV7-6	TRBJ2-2	ASSTGQANTGELF
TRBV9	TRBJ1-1	ASSVEAGQSAEAF
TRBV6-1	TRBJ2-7	ASSEPRTGEQY
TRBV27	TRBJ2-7	ASSSPGSGGRQY
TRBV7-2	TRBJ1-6	ASSRRQGNSPLH
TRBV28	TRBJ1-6	ASSSYPTGEDSPLH
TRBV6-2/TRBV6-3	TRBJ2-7	ASSPGLLAGGDEQY
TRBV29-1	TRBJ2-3	SVVKAGSTDTQY
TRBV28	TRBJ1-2	ASTPNSLNYGYT
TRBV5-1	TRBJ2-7	ASSLLRGQEQY
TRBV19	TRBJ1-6	ASSITGTGTSSYNSPLH
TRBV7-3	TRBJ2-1	ASSPQRGEDEQF
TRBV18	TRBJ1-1	ASSPTDRASTEAF
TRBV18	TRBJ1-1	ASSPGQTEAF
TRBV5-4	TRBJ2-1	ASSLGSGGAYNEQF
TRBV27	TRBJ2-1	ASSPRLAGGLSNEQF
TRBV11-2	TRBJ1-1	ASSLVGQVFTEAF
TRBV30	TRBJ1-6	AWSPIASYSPLH
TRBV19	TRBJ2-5	ASRTLSGETQY
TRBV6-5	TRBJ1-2	ASSYSIRGLNYGYT
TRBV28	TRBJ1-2	ASSRAGTVRTYYGYT
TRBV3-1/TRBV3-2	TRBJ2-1	ASSQGAGAQF
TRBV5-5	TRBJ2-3	ASTPGGGNTDTQY
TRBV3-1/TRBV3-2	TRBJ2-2	ASRIQGKDTGELF
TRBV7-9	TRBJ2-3	ASSLATGLTDTQY
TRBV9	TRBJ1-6	ASSADSQGNSPLH
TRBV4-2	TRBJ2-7	ASSQVLGGGSYEQY
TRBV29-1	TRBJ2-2	SSRKGGGTGELF
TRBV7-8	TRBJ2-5	ASSGRQGGTQY
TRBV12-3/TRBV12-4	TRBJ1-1	ASSLTGRAF
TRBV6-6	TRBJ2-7	ASSSPQTGAYEQY
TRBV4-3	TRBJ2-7	ASSDGTSGGREQY